Listed below are T cell receptor beta chains from one sample, sequenced in a study of T cell responses to AZD1222 COVID-19 vaccine. Clones were sequenced by immunoSEQ multiplex PCR, and TCRdb holds only the in-frame ones, with some missing. The table has over 85,000 clones, 85% to 90% seen once. Sequencing was performed on peripheral blood, taken 28 days after the second AZD1222 dose. The receptor source for this set is an adult who received the AZD1222 COVID-19 vaccine. The CDR3 runs from the conserved cysteine through the conserved F or W. Each record gives: D gene, J gene, V gene, clone size, CDR3 protein, CDR3 DNA. The D gene is left open where the match is weak. A row's size may be missing; if present it is once, few, many or a size class.

-,TRBJ2-5,TRBV4-1,-,CASSQVRTLAGETQYF,TGCGCCAGCAGCCAAGTGAGGACGTTGGCGGGGGAGACCCAGTACTTC
-,TRBJ2-7,TRBV29-1,-,CSVVRGATYEQYF,TGCAGCGTTGTTCGGGGGGCGACCTACGAGCAGTACTTC
-,TRBJ1-5,TRBV28,once,CASSLISGGQPQHF,TGTGCCAGCAGTTTGATATCCGGGGGACAGCCCCAGCATTTT
TRBD1,TRBJ2-7,TRBV5-4,-,CASSQGQGRAYEQYF,TGTGCCAGCAGCCAAGGACAGGGACGAGCATACGAGCAGTACTTC
-,TRBJ2-1,TRBV9,-,CASSLRTGKGLGDNEQFF,TGTGCCAGCAGCTTACGGACAGGGAAGGGACTAGGGGACAATGAGCAGTTCTTC
-,TRBJ1-2,TRBV21-1,-,CASTHTKGAGYTF,TGTGCCAGCACCCATACGAAGGGGGCGGGCTACACCTTC
-,TRBJ1-1,TRBV29-1,-,CSVVHLNTEAFF,TGCAGCGTTGTACATTTGAACACTGAAGCTTTCTTT
-,TRBJ1-1,TRBV29-1,-,CSVFRTGKSTEAFF,TGCAGCGTATTCAGGACGGGTAAGAGCACTGAAGCTTTCTTT
-,TRBJ2-7,TRBV5-6,-,CASSLRGTSYEQYF,TGTGCCAGCAGCTTGCGGGGGACCTCCTACGAGCAGTACTTC
TRBD1,TRBJ1-5,TRBV19,-,CASRLTGYGTLGNQPQHF,TGTGCCAGTAGACTGACAGGGTATGGGACACTTGGAAATCAGCCCCAGCATTTT
-,TRBJ1-2,TRBV3-1/TRBV3-2,-,CASSPPQWTEYGYTF,TGTGCCAGCAGCCCTCCTCAATGGACAGAGTATGGCTACACCTTC
TRBD1,TRBJ1-5,TRBV6-5,-,CASSRQGRLNQPQHF,TGTGCCAGCAGTAGACAGGGAAGACTCAATCAGCCCCAGCATTTT
TRBD2,TRBJ2-5,TRBV6-4,-,CASSDLRLAEETQYF,TGTGCCAGCAGTGACCTTAGACTAGCGGAAGAGACCCAGTACTTC
-,TRBJ2-6,TRBV5-4,-,CASSTGTVRSGANVLTF,TGTGCCAGCAGCACCGGGACGGTACGCTCTGGGGCCAACGTCCTGACTTTC
-,TRBJ1-3,TRBV5-1,-,CASSPGPPGNTIYF,TGCGCCAGTAGCCCAGGTCCCCCTGGAAACACCATATATTTT
-,TRBJ1-6,TRBV2,-,CASSEGRYNSPLHF,TGTGCCAGCAGTGAAGGCCGGTATAATTCACCCCTCCACTTT
-,TRBJ2-7,TRBV10-3,-,CAITQGSSYEQYF,TGTGCCATCACCCAAGGAAGCTCCTACGAGCAGTACTTC
-,TRBJ1-1,TRBV7-3,-,CASSAGGNTEAFF,TGTGCCAGCAGTGCTGGGGGGAACACTGAAGCTTTCTTT
TRBD2,TRBJ2-1,TRBV2,-,CASRGTSGRGLNEQFF,TGTGCCAGCAGGGGGACTAGCGGGAGGGGCCTCAATGAGCAGTTCTTC
-,TRBJ1-1,TRBV9,-,CASSVAENTEAFF,TGTGCCAGCAGCGTAGCCGAGAACACTGAAGCTTTCTTT
-,TRBJ1-2,TRBV12-3/TRBV12-4,few,CASAWGPSYGYTF,TGTGCCAGCGCTTGGGGACCCTCCTATGGCTACACCTTC
-,TRBJ1-1,TRBV18,-,CASSPMTGSMNTEAFF,TGTGCCAGCTCACCAATGACAGGTTCTATGAACACTGAAGCTTTCTTT
TRBD1,TRBJ2-7,TRBV27,-,CASSTGTGGPEQYF,TGTGCCAGCAGTACCGGGACAGGGGGCCCCGAGCAGTACTTC
TRBD1,TRBJ2-5,TRBV2,-,CASKGGIQTQYF,TGTGCCAGCAAAGGGGGCATCCAGACCCAGTACTTC
TRBD2,TRBJ2-1,TRBV19,medium-sized,CASSSGRAVGSEQFF,TGTGCCAGTAGTAGCGGGAGGGCGGTAGGCAGTGAGCAGTTCTTC
TRBD1,TRBJ2-3,TRBV10-3,few,CAISDRADTQYF,TGTGCCATCTCGGACAGGGCAGATACGCAGTATTTT
-,TRBJ2-1,TRBV4-2,-,CASSPSDSGLNEQFF,TGTGCCAGCAGCCCCTCTGATAGCGGCCTCAATGAGCAGTTCTTC
-,TRBJ1-2,TRBV18,-,CASSPGAGGPYGYTF,TGTGCCAGCTCGCCGGGAGCCGGGGGTCCCTATGGCTACACCTTC
-,TRBJ2-3,TRBV6-5,-,CASIWGEVSTDTQYF,TGTGCCAGCATTTGGGGCGAAGTTAGCACAGATACGCAGTATTTT
TRBD2,TRBJ2-7,TRBV18,-,CASSLTSGRPYEQYF,TGTGCCAGCTCACTTACTAGCGGGAGACCCTACGAGCAGTACTTC
TRBD1,TRBJ1-3,TRBV27,-,CANGTGGLFSGNTIYF,TGTGCCAATGGGACAGGGGGCCTTTTCTCTGGAAACACCATATATTTT
TRBD1,TRBJ1-2,TRBV6-6,-,CASSNRDRGVNYGYTF,TGTGCCAGCAGTAACCGGGACAGGGGAGTAAACTATGGCTACACCTTC
-,TRBJ2-7,TRBV19,-,CASSIEEGVYYEQYF,TGTGCCAGTAGTATAGAGGAGGGGGTATACTACGAGCAGTACTTC
TRBD1,TRBJ1-2,TRBV4-1,-,CASSQDGGQALYGYTF,TGCGCCAGCAGCCAAGATGGGGGACAGGCCCTCTATGGCTACACCTTC
-,TRBJ1-5,TRBV28,once,CASSFWLQGDQPQHF,TGTGCCAGCAGTTTTTGGCTGCAGGGCGATCAGCCCCAGCATTTT
-,TRBJ1-1,TRBV7-8,-,CASSPTPGQNTEAFF,TGTGCCAGCAGCCCAACCCCGGGCCAGAACACTGAAGCTTTCTTT
-,TRBJ2-1,TRBV12-3/TRBV12-4,few,CASSSGVNEQFF,TGTGCCAGCAGTTCTGGCGTCAATGAGCAGTTCTTC
-,TRBJ1-4,TRBV7-9,-,CASSATGEKLFF,TGTGCCAGCAGCGCTACGGGTGAAAAACTGTTTTTT
-,TRBJ2-2,TRBV6-1,-,CASSVFGSGNTGELFF,TGTGCCAGCAGTGTATTTGGTAGCGGAAACACCGGGGAGCTGTTTTTT
-,TRBJ1-1,TRBV19,few,CASSTYTEAFF,TGTGCCAGTAGTACCTACACTGAAGCTTTCTTT
-,TRBJ1-2,TRBV6-1,-,CASSDWGDGYTF,TGTGCCAGCAGTGATTGGGGAGATGGCTACACCTTC
-,TRBJ1-1,TRBV27,-,CASSPHLSGRGTEAFF,TGTGCCAGCAGTCCACACCTCAGTGGGAGGGGTACTGAAGCTTTCTTT
-,TRBJ1-4,TRBV7-8,-,CASSLDRLSEKLFF,TGTGCCAGCAGCCTAGACCGACTCTCGGAAAAACTGTTTTTT
-,TRBJ2-2,TRBV19,-,CASRASATGELFF,TGTGCCAGTAGGGCCTCGGCGACCGGGGAGCTGTTTTTT
TRBD2,TRBJ2-1,TRBV9,-,CASGTSGGASSYNEQFF,TGTGCCAGCGGTACTAGCGGGGGGGCCTCATCCTACAATGAGCAGTTCTTC
TRBD1,TRBJ2-3,TRBV19,-,CASSGTASTDTQYF,TGTGCCAGTAGCGGGACAGCTAGCACAGATACGCAGTATTTT
TRBD1,TRBJ1-2,TRBV18,-,CASSPPGQGAGYTF,TGTGCCAGCTCACCACCAGGACAGGGGGCTGGCTACACCTTC
-,TRBJ1-2,TRBV12-3/TRBV12-4,-,CASRNAGSGYTF,TGTGCCAGCAGGAACGCGGGATCTGGCTACACCTTC
-,TRBJ2-1,TRBV2,-,CASIGTHYNEQFF,TGTGCCAGCATAGGGACTCACTACAATGAGCAGTTCTTC